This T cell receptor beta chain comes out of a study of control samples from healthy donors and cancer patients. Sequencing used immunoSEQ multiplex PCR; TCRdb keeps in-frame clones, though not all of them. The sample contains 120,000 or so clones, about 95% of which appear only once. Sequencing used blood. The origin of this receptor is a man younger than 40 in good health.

The CDR3 bases are TGTGCCACCAGCAGAGTCCACAGGACAACTGGGAATTCACCCCTCCACTTT. This sequence encodes CATSRVHRTTGNSPLHF. The chain has TRBV15 and TRBJ1-6; possibly TRBD1 for D (5 bases). V was clipped by 1 base and J by 7 bases, with 17 bases between them. CDR1 and CDR2 from the germline V gene are LNHNV and YYDKDF (reference sequence). The CDR3 spans 17 residues.